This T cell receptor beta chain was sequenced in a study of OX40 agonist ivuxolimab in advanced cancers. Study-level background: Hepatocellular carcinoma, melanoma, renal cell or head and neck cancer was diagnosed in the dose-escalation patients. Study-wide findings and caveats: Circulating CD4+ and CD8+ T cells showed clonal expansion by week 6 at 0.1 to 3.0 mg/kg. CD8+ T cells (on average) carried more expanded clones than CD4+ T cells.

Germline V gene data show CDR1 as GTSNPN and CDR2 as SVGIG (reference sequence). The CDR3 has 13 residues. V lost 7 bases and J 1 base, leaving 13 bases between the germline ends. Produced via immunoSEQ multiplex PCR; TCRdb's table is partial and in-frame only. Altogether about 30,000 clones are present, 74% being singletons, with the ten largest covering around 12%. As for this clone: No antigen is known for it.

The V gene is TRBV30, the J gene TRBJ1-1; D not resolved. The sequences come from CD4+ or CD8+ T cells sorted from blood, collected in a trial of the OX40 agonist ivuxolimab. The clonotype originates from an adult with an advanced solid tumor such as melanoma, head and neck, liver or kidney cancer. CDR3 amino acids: CASLGPRNTEAFF. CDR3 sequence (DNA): TGTGCCTCCCTAGGACCCCGGAACACTGAAGCTTTCTTT. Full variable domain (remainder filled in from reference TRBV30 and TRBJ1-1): SQTIHQWPATLVQPVGSPLSLECTVEGTSNPNLYWYRQAAGRGLQLLFYSVGIGQISSEVPQNLSASRPQDRQFILSSKKLLLSDSGFYLCASLGPRNTEAFFGQGTRLTVV.